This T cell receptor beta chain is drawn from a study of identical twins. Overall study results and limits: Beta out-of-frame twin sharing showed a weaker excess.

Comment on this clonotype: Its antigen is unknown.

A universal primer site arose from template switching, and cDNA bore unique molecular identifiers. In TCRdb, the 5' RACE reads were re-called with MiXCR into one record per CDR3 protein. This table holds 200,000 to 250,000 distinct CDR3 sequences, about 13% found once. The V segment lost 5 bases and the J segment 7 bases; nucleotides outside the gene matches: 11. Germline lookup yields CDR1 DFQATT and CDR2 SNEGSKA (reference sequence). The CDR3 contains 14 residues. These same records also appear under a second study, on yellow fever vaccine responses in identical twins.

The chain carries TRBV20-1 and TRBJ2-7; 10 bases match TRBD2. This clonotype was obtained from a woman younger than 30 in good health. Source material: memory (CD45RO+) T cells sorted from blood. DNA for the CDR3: TGCAGTGCTTCCTTGCTAGCGGGAGCTGGGGAGCAGTACTTC. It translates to CSASLLAGAGEQYF.